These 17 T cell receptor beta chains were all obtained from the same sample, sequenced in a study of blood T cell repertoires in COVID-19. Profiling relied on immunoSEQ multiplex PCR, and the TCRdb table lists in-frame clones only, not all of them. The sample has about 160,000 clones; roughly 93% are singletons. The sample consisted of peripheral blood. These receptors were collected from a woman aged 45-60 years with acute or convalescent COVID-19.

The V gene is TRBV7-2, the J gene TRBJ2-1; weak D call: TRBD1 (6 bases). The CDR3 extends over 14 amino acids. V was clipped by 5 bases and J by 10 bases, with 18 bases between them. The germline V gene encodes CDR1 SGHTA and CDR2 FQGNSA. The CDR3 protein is CASSLAPAGVEQFF. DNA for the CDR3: TGTGCCAGCAGCCTGGCCCCTGCAGGGGTCGAGCAGTTCTTC.

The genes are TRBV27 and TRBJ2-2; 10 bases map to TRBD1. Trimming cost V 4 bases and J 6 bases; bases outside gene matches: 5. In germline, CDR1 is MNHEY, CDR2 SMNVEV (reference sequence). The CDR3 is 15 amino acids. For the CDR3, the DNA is TGTGCCAGCAGTTACCGGGACAGGGGTCCCGGGGAGCTGTTTTTT. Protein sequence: CASSYRDRGPGELFF.

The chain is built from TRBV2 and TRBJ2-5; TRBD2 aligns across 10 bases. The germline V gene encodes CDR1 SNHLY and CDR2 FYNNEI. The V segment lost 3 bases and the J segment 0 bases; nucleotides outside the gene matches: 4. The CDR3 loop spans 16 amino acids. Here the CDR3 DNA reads TGTGCCAGCAGTGAGGGCCTAGCGGGGGACCAAGAGACCCAGTACTTC. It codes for CASSEGLAGDQETQYF.

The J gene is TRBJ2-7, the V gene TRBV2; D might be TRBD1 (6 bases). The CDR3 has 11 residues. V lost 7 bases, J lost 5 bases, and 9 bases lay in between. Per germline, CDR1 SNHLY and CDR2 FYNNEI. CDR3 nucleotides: TGTGCCAGCAACAGGGAACACGAGCAGTACTTC. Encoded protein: CASNREHEQYF.

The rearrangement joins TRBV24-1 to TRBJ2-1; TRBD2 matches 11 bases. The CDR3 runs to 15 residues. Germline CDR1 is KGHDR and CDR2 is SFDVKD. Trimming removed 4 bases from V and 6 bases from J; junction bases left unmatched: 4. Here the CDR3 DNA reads TGTGCCACCAGTGACTGGACTAGCGGGCGCAATGAGCAGTTCTTC. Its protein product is CATSDWTSGRNEQFF.

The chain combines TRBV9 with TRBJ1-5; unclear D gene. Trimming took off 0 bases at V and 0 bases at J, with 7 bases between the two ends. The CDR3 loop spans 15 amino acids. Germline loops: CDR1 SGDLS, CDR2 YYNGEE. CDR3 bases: TGTGCCAGCAGCGTAGATGGCAGTAGCAATCAGCCCCAGCATTTT. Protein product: CASSVDGSSNQPQHF. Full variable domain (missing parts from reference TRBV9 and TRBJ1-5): DSGVTQTPKHLITATGQRVTLRCSPRSGDLSVYWYQQSLDQGLQFLIQYYNGEERAKGNILERFSAQQFPDLHSELNLSSLELGDSALYFCASSVDGSSNQPQHFGDGTRLSIL.

The DNA of the CDR3 is TGTGCCAGCAGCTTAGACCGGGGCCTGGTGCGGGGAGAGACCCAGTACTTC. It translates to CASSLDRGLVRGETQYF. The chain is built from TRBV7-9 and TRBJ2-5, with D perhaps TRBD2 (6 bases). The ends were cut back, 1 base at V and 4 bases at J, with 19 bases in the middle. Germline V gene data show CDR1 as SEHNR and CDR2 as FQNEAQ (reference sequence). This CDR3 is built from 17 residues.

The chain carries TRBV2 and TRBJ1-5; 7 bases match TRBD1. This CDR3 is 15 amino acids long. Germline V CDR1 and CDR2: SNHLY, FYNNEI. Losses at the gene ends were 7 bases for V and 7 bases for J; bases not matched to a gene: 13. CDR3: CASTDSDRVGQPQHF. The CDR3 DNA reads TGTGCCAGCACAGATAGTGACAGGGTAGGCCAGCCCCAGCATTTT.

The DNA of the CDR3 is TGTGCCAGCCGGACTAGTTCTGGGGCCAACGTCCTGACTTTC. Translated: CASRTSSGANVLTF. The genes are TRBV3-1 (or the pseudogene TRBV3-2) and TRBJ2-6; 7 bases map to TRBD2. V was clipped by 8 bases and J by 1 base; unmatched bases: 2. The length of the CDR3 is 14 residues. CDR1 is LGHDT and CDR2 is YNNKEL in the germline V gene (reference sequence).

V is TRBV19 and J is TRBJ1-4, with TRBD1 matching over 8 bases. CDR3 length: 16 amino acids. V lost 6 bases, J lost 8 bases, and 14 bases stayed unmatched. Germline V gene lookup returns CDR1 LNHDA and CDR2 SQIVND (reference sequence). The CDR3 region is CASRRNRGGSREKLFF. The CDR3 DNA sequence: TGTGCCAGTAGACGAAACAGGGGGGGGTCGCGGGAAAAACTGTTTTTT.

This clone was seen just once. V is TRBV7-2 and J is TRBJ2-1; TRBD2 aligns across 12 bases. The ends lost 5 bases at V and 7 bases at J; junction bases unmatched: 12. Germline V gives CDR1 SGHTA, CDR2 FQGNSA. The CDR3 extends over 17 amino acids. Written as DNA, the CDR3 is TGTGCCAGCAGCCCCGAATTTGGACTAGCGGGGAAAAATGAGCAGTTCTTC. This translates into CASSPEFGLAGKNEQFF.

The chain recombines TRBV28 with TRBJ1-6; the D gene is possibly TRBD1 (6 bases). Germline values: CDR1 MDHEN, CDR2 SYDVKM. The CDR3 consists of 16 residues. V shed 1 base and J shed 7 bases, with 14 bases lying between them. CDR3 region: CASSLSWDTINSPLHF. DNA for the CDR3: TGTGCCAGCAGTTTATCTTGGGACACCATCAATTCACCCCTCCACTTT.

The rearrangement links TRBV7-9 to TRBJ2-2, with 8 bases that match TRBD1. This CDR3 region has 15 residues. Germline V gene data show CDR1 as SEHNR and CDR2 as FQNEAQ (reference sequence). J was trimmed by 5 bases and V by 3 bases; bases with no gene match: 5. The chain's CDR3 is CASSLDRVRTGELFF. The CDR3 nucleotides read TGTGCCAGCAGCTTGGACAGGGTGAGGACCGGGGAGCTGTTTTTT.

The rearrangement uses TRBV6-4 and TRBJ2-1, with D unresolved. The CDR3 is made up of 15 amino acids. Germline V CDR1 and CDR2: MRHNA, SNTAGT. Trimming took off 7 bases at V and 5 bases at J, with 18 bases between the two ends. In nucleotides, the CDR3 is TGTGCCAGCAATCTCGACAAACAAGCTCACAATGAGCAGTTCTTC. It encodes CASNLDKQAHNEQFF.

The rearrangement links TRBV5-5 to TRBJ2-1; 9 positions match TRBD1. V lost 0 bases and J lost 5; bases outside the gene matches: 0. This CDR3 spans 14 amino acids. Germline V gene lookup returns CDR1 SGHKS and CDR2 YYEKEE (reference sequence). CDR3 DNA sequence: TGTGCCAGCAGCTTGGGGACAGGGGACAATGAGCAGTTCTTC. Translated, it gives CASSLGTGDNEQFF.

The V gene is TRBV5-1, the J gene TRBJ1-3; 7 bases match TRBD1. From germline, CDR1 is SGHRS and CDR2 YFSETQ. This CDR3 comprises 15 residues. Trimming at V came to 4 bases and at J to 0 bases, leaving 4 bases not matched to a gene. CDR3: CASSTSGGSGNTIYF. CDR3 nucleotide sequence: TGCGCCAGCAGCACATCAGGGGGCTCTGGAAACACCATATATTTT.

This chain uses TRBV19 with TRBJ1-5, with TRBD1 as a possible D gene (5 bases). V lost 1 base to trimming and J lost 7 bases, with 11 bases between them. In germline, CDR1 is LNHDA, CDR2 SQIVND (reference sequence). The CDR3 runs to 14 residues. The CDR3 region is CASSIVGRGQPQHF. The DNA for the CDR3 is TGTGCCAGTAGTATAGTAGGGAGGGGACAGCCCCAGCATTTT. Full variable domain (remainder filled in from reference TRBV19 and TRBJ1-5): DGGITQSPKYLFRKEGQNVTLSCEQNLNHDAMYWYRQDPGQGLRLIYYSQIVNDFQKGDIAEGYSVSREKKESFPLTVTSAQKNPTAFYLCASSIVGRGQPQHFGDGTRLSIL.